Shown below are 14 T cell receptor beta chains from a single sample sequenced in a study of T cells in localized non-small cell lung cancer. Some clones are missing from TCRdb's copy, which holds only in-frame ones; the method was immunoSEQ multiplex PCR. This repertoire shows approximately 950 clones, 27% found once; its top ten account for 35%. The sample here was normal lung tissue next to the tumor, taken before any cancer treatment. The receptors stem from a woman aged 40-70 years with stage III lung adenocarcinoma.

This clone was counted only a few times. J is TRBJ1-2 and V is TRBV11-3, with 7 nucleotides matching TRBD1. From germline, CDR1 is SGHNT and CDR2 YENEEA. The CDR3 is made up of 15 amino acids. Trimming at V came to 5 bases and at J to 6 bases, leaving 12 bases not matched to a gene. The CDR3 region has the DNA TGTGCCAGCAGCATGATGCTGGGGACAGACGATGGCTACACCTTC. It is translated as CASSMMLGTDDGYTF.

The CDR3 coding sequence is TGTGCCAGCAGCTTGGGAGCGTTTTCGGGGGCCAACGTCCTGACTTTC. Its translation is CASSLGAFSGANVLTF. The chain has TRBV11-3 and TRBJ2-6; weak D call: TRBD2 (5 bases). Trimming removed 3 bases from V and 4 bases from J, with 13 bases in between. The CDR3 runs 16 residues. CDR1 is SGHNT, CDR2 YENEEA, per germline.

This clone has more than one count but fewer than ten. The chain uses TRBV18 and TRBJ1-1, with D perhaps matching TRBD1 (6 bases). This CDR3 spans 18 amino acids. CDR1 and CDR2 from the germline V gene are KGHSH and LQKENI. With 3 bases removed from V and 1 base from J, the gap between germline ends came to 21 bases. CDR3 DNA sequence: TGTGCCAGCTCACCGTCGGGACACCCAACGGAATGGAACACTGAAGCTTTCTTT. It is translated as CASSPSGHPTEWNTEAFF.

The chain is built from TRBV7-4 and TRBJ2-3; the D gene is possibly TRBD1 (6 bases). From germline, CDR1 is SGHVT and CDR2 SQSDAQ. V shed 5 bases and J shed 2 bases, with 20 bases lying between them. The CDR3 is 17 residues long. This CDR3 is CASSLIQGQRDTDTQYF. Here the CDR3 DNA reads TGTGCCAGCAGCCTAATCCAGGGGCAGAGGGACACAGATACGCAGTATTTT.

This clone has only a few counts. The CDR3 nucleotides are TGTGCCAGCAGCCCCGTTAACTCCCGTTACACCGGGGAGCTGTTTTTT. Translation: CASSPVNSRYTGELFF. J is TRBJ2-2 and V is TRBV11-3; D remains unclear. Trimming took 5 bases from V and 3 from J, leaving 16 bases between them. Germline assignment: CDR1 SGHNT and CDR2 YENEEA. There are 16 residues in the CDR3.

This clone was detected only a few times. The CDR3 here is CASKVWENTEAFF. For the CDR3, the DNA is TGTGCCAGCAAGGTTTGGGAGAACACTGAAGCTTTCTTT. This chain joins TRBV9 and TRBJ1-1; D remains unclear. Germline V lookup: CDR1 SGDLS, CDR2 YYNGEE. The CDR3 extends over 13 amino acids. V was cut by 6 bases and J by 1 base, with 10 bases left in between.

V and J are TRBV5-1 and TRBJ1-1; D perhaps matches TRBD1 (5 bases). The germline V gene encodes CDR1 SGHRS and CDR2 YFSETQ. V was clipped by 4 bases and J by 4 bases, with 20 bases between them. The CDR3 runs to 16 residues. The CDR3 coding sequence is TGCGCCAGCAGCCCCGGCAGATCGGGGGTGGGCACTGAAGCTTTCTTT. Protein sequence: CASSPGRSGVGTEAFF.

V gene TRBV19 combines with J gene TRBJ2-1; TRBD1 aligns across 8 bases. With V trimmed by 3 bases and J by 10 bases, 5 bases remained unmatched. The CDR3 spans 13 residues. CDR1 and CDR2 (germline): LNHDA, SQIVND (reference sequence). The CDR3 region is CASSIRGDREQFF. The CDR3 coding sequence is TGTGCCAGTAGTATCCGCGGGGACAGGGAGCAGTTCTTC.

This clone was detected only a few times. This CDR3 is also generated by other DNA sequences in the sample. The J gene is TRBJ2-5, the V gene TRBV9; tentatively, D is TRBD1 or TRBD2 (6 bases each). The V end was cut by 3 bases, the J end by 2 bases, with 11 bases between. The CDR3 totals 14 residues. In germline, CDR1 is SGDLS, CDR2 YYNGEE. The DNA for the CDR3 is TGTGCCAGCAGCGGGTCGGGGGCTCAAGAGACCCAGTACTTC. Encoded protein: CASSGSGAQETQYF.

The J gene is TRBJ1-6, the V gene TRBV18; 7 bases line up with TRBD1. Germline trimming cut 4 bases from V and 8 bases from J; bases unmatched to any gene: 8. The CDR3 is 15 residues long. Germline V lookup: CDR1 KGHSH, CDR2 LQKENI. In DNA form, the CDR3 reads TGTGCCAGCTCACTCAGACAGGGAACCGATTCACCCCTCCACTTT. Translated: CASSLRQGTDSPLHF.

V and J are TRBV4-1 and TRBJ2-7; D unresolved. The V gene lost 1 base and the J gene lost 2 bases, with 21 bases spanning the gap. Germline V gene sequence: CDR1 MGHRA, CDR2 YSYEKL. The CDR3 runs 18 residues. The CDR3 spells CASSQVDFVPGKPYEQYF. The CDR3, as DNA: TGCGCCAGCAGCCAAGTAGATTTCGTTCCGGGTAAACCCTACGAGCAGTACTTC.

The chain employs TRBV29-1 and TRBJ2-4; TRBD2 might be the D (6 bases). With 6 bases removed from V and 0 bases from J, the gap between germline ends came to 15 bases. This CDR3 is built from 15 residues. Looked up from germline, CDR1 is SQVTM and CDR2 is ANQGSEA. The CDR3 loop is CSVERGTGAKNIQYF. CDR3 in DNA: TGCAGCGTCGAACGGGGGACGGGAGCCAAAAACATTCAGTACTTC. The variable domain in full, with the rest retrieved from reference TRBV29-1 and TRBJ2-4, is SAVISQKPSRDICQRGTSLTIQCQVDSQVTMMFWYRQQPGQSLTLIATANQGSEATYESGFVIDKFPISRPNLTFSTLTVSNMSPEDSSIYLCSVERGTGAKNIQYFGAGTRLSVL.

Notes on this clone: Its ends do not fully match the called genes, so a read error is possible. The CDR3 loop reads CAISELYEQFF. CDR3 nucleotide sequence: TGTGCCATCAGTGAGCTGTATGAGCAGTTCTTC. The chain couples TRBV6-4 to TRBJ2-1; D unclear. This CDR3 contains 11 residues. Looked up from germline, CDR1 is MRHNA and CDR2 is SNTAGT.

This clone was observed a handful of times. The chain is built from TRBV11-3 and TRBJ1-4; D gene unclear. The CDR3 consists of 14 residues. Trimming removed 4 bases from V and 1 base from J, with 7 bases in between. Germline CDR1 SGHNT, CDR2 YENEEA. The CDR3 loop is CASSSGGTNEKLFF. DNA of the CDR3: TGTGCCAGCAGCTCGGGAGGAACTAATGAAAAACTGTTTTTT.